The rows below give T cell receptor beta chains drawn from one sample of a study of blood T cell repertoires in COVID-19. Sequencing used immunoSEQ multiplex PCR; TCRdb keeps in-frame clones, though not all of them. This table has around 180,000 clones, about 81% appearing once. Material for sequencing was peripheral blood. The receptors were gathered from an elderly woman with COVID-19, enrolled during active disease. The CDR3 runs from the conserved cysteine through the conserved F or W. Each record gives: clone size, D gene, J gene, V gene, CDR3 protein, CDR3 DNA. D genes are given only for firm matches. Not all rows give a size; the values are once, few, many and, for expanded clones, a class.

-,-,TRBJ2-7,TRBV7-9,CASSPGQSYEQYF,TGTGCCAGCAGCCCTGGACAGTCCTACGAGCAGTACTTC
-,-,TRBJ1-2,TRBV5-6,CASSWGVGGYTF,TGTGCCAGCAGCTGGGGAGTCGGTGGCTACACCTTC
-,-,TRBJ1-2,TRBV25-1,CASSNQGFANYGYTF,TGTGCCAGCTCGAACCAGGGATTCGCTAACTATGGCTACACCTTC
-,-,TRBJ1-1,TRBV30,CAWSAGGHTEAFF,TGTGCCTGGAGTGCGGGGGGCCACACTGAAGCTTTCTTT
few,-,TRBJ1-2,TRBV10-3,CAISTGFPGYTF,TGTGCCATCAGCACAGGGTTTCCTGGCTACACCTTC
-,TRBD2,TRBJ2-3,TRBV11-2,CASSLSGRATADTQYF,TGTGCCAGCAGCTTAAGCGGGAGGGCCACGGCAGATACGCAGTATTTT
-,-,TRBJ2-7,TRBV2,CASSEGVGGYEQYF,TGTGCCAGCAGTGAAGGGGTGGGGGGCTACGAGCAGTACTTC
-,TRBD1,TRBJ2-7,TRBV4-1,CASSQDQDRGNEQYF,TGCGCCAGCAGCCAAGATCAGGACAGGGGGAACGAGCAGTACTTC
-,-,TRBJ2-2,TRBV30,CAWSGGYRSGIGNTGELFF,TGTGCCTGGAGTGGAGGCTACCGGTCGGGAATTGGAAACACCGGGGAGCTGTTTTTT
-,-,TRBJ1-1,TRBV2,CASRSNLMNTEAFF,TGTGCCAGCAGGAGCAACCTCATGAACACTGAAGCTTTCTTT
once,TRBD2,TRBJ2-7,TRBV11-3,CASSLARGASYEQYF,TGTGCCAGCAGCTTAGCGCGGGGGGCCTCCTACGAGCAGTACTTC
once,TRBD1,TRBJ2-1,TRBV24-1,CATRGTGNDEQFF,TGTGCCACCAGGGGGACAGGGAACGATGAGCAGTTCTTC